The 20 T cell receptor beta chains listed next were all sequenced from one sample in a study of blood T cells in healthy people across ages. Primers used in a second PCR of about 6 to 12 cycles were a sample-barcoded 5' primer and a J-beta primer mix. TCRdb recomputed calls from the 5' RACE reads with MiXCR, one row per CDR3 protein. Seen here are 600,000 or so distinct CDR3 sequences, roughly 48% observed once, and the top ten hold under 30%. Sequencing input: blood. The receptor source for this set is a man at least 80 years old in good health.

A single count supports this clonotype. V and J are TRBV5-1 and TRBJ2-1; either TRBD1 or TRBD2 may supply D (5 bases each). Trimming removed 2 bases from V and 0 bases from J, with 12 bases in between. Germline V lookup: CDR1 SGHRS, CDR2 YFSETQ. The CDR3 totals 16 residues. The CDR3, as DNA: TGCGCCAGCAGCTTCCTTGGGACGAGCTCCTACAATGAGCAGTTCTTC. Translation: CASSFLGTSSYNEQFF. The full variable domain, in which reference TRBV5-1 and TRBJ2-1 provide the parts outside the CDR3, is KAGVTQTPRYLIKTRGQQVTLSCSPISGHRSVSWYQQTPGQGLQFLFEYFSETQRNKGNFPGRFSGRQFSNSRSEMNVSTLELGDSALYLCASSFLGTSSYNEQFFGPGTRLTVL.

J is TRBJ2-5 and V is TRBV7-2; weak D call: TRBD2 (6 bases). V was clipped by 1 base and J by 2 bases, with 17 bases between them. CDR1 is SGHTA, CDR2 FQGNSA, per germline. This CDR3 contains 17 residues. CDR3 protein: CASSLVGSGARQETQYF. The CDR3 bases are TGTGCCAGCAGCTTAGTAGGTAGCGGTGCTCGACAAGAGACCCAGTACTTC.

This clonotype was detected a few times. The rearrangement joins TRBV7-2 to TRBJ1-6, with D tentatively TRBD1 (6 bases). CDR1 is SGHTA, CDR2 FQGNSA, per germline. The CDR3 runs to 16 residues. V was clipped by 1 base and J by 10 bases, with 17 bases between them. The CDR3 bases are TGTGCCAGCAGCTTAGTGGCTGGGGGCGCAAACTCACCCCTCCACTTT. Translated: CASSLVAGGANSPLHF.

This clonotype was seen just once. This sequence joins TRBV2 and TRBJ2-5, with 11 bases fitting TRBD2. Germline values: CDR1 SNHLY, CDR2 FYNNEI. CDR3 length: 15 residues. V was pared by 4 bases and J by 11 bases, with 12 bases of the junction left unmatched. The CDR3 DNA sequence: TGTGCCAGCAGTGGACCGGGACTAGCGGTAAATGAGCAGTACTTC. This gives the protein CASSGPGLAVNEQYF.

The CDR3 DNA reads TGCGGCGCCGTTAAACGGGATTTCTACAATGAGCAGTTCTTC. This translates into CGAVKRDFYNEQFF. This rearrangement joins TRBV29-1 to TRBJ2-1; D might be TRBD2 (5 bases). The germline V gene encodes CDR1 SQVTM and CDR2 ANQGSEA. CDR3 length equals 14 residues.

This clonotype came up once. The rearrangement uses TRBV7-3 and TRBJ1-4; D is ambiguous. There are 18 residues in the CDR3. The ends were cut back, 0 bases at V and 8 bases at J, with 22 bases in the middle. Germline CDR1 SGHTA, CDR2 FQGTGA. The DNA for the CDR3 is TGTGCCAGCAGCTTAACCAACGGGGTTCCAGGTTGGGAAGAAAAACTGTTTTTT. Translation gives CASSLTNGVPGWEEKLFF. Using reference TRBV7-3 and TRBJ1-4 for the parts outside the CDR3, the full variable domain is GAGVSQTPSNKVTEKGKYVELRCDPISGHTALYWYRQSLGQGPEFLIYFQGTGAADDSGLPNDRFFAVRPEGSVSTLKIQRTERGDSAVYLCASSLTNGVPGWEEKLFFGSGTQLSVL.

This clonotype was recorded at least ten times. The chain employs TRBV4-2 and TRBJ2-5; 9 bases line up with TRBD2. V lost 1 base to trimming and J lost 3 bases; unmatched junction nucleotides: 9. Per the germline V gene, CDR1 is LGHNA and CDR2 is YNFKEQ. CDR3 size: 17 residues. The CDR3 region is CASSQVSVPSGEETQYF. For the CDR3, the DNA is TGTGCCAGCAGCCAAGTATCGGTGCCTAGCGGGGAAGAGACCCAGTACTTC.

This clonotype was detected a few times. The chain joins TRBV4-3 to TRBJ2-7; no firm D call. V gave up 0 bases and J gave up 0 bases, with 9 bases separating them. CDR1 and CDR2 (germline): LGHNA, YSLEER. This CDR3 spans 15 amino acids. CDR3 sequence reads: CASSQDFRSSYEQYF. DNA for the CDR3: TGCGCCAGCAGCCAAGATTTTCGGAGCTCCTACGAGCAGTACTTC.

This chain uses TRBV7-9 with TRBJ2-5, with TRBD2 matching over 10 bases. J gave up 3 bases and V 4 bases, and 5 bases lay outside the gene matches. CDR1 and CDR2 from the germline V gene are SEHNR and FQNEAQ (reference sequence). This CDR3 is 15 amino acids long. CDR3 coding DNA: TGTGCCAGCAGCTCCTTTGGACTAGCGGAAGAGACCCAGTACTTC. This gives the protein CASSSFGLAEETQYF.

The sample holds many counts of this clonotype. The V gene is TRBV6-5, the J gene TRBJ1-6; 7 positions agree with TRBD1. The trim removed 10 bases at V and 9 bases at J, leaving 12 bases unmatched. Germline CDR1 and CDR2: MNHEY and SVGAGI. This CDR3 is 14 amino acids long. The DNA of the CDR3 is TGTGCCACCACCGGGCAGCCAGGGGGTTCACCCCTCCACTTT. Translating gives CATTGQPGGSPLHF.

The chain carries TRBV6-5 and TRBJ2-4; D is ambiguous. There are 14 residues in the CDR3. V was pared by 8 bases and J by 5 bases, with 16 bases between. The V gene's germline CDR1 is MNHEY and CDR2 SVGAGI. The CDR3 DNA is TGTGCCAGCTCTGTGTTAGGAACCGAAAACATTCAGTACTTC. As protein: CASSVLGTENIQYF.

The chain employs TRBV4-3 and TRBJ1-4, with 7 bases aligning to TRBD1. The CDR3 extends over 19 amino acids. V trimming: 2 bases; J trimming: 6 bases; junction bases outside the gene matches: 18. CDR1 and CDR2 (germline): LGHNA, YSLEER. CDR3 protein: CASSQSWRGRRSAYEKLFF. For the CDR3, the DNA is TGCGCCAGCAGCCAATCATGGAGGGGGCGGAGATCGGCCTATGAAAAACTGTTTTTT.

V is TRBV27 and J is TRBJ1-1; D perhaps matches TRBD1 (6 bases). CDR1 and CDR2 (germline): MNHEY, SMNVEV (reference sequence). This CDR3 has 16 residues. V lost 5 bases and J 0 bases, leaving 16 bases between the germline ends. As DNA, the CDR3 is TGTGCCAGCAGTAGCTGGGGGCTGGGCTTGAACACTGAAGCTTTCTTT. Translation: CASSSWGLGLNTEAFF.

The chain employs TRBV20-1 and TRBJ2-1; D gene unclear. With 0 bases removed from V and 8 bases from J, the gap between germline ends came to 17 bases. CDR1 and CDR2 (germline): DFQATT, SNEGSKA (reference sequence). CDR3 size: 15 residues. As DNA, the CDR3 is TGCAGTGCTAGAGATCTCGGAGCAATTGGATATGAGCAGTTCTTC. It specifies CSARDLGAIGYEQFF.

Note on this clonotype: Germline and junction disagree at one end, which may indicate a read error. The rearrangement links TRBV7-2 to TRBJ2-5; 13 nucleotides agree with TRBD2. This CDR3 is built from 18 residues. Germline V gene data show CDR1 as SGHTA and CDR2 as FQGNSA. The CDR3 region has the DNA TGTGCCAGCAGCTACCGGACTAGCGGGAGAGTGATTGGAGAGACCCTGTACTTC. Its protein is CASSYRTSGRVIGETLYF.

The rearrangement joins TRBV20-1 to TRBJ2-1, with 11 nucleotides matching TRBD2. Per the germline V gene, CDR1 is DFQATT and CDR2 is SNEGSKA (reference sequence). There are 17 residues in the CDR3. V trimming: 3 bases; J trimming: 0 bases; junction bases outside the gene matches: 7. The CDR3 here is CSASGTSGSISYNEQFF. CDR3 nucleotides: TGCAGTGCTAGTGGGACTAGCGGATCAATCTCCTACAATGAGCAGTTCTTC.

The chain recombines TRBV20-1 with TRBJ1-1; 7 positions agree with TRBD1. The CDR3 is made up of 14 amino acids. V lost 2 bases and J lost 4; bases outside the gene matches: 7. In germline, CDR1 is DFQATT, CDR2 SNEGSKA (reference sequence). The CDR3 coding sequence is TGCAGTGCTAGACACGACACAGGGGTCACTGAAGCTTTCTTT. It yields the protein CSARHDTGVTEAFF.

This chain joins TRBV3-1 and TRBJ2-7; D call uncertain. The germline V gene has CDR1 LGHDT and CDR2 YNNKEL (reference sequence). The ends were cut back, 10 bases at V and 7 bases at J, with 20 bases in the middle. The CDR3 loop spans 13 amino acids. Here the CDR3 reads CANNRGPVGEQYF. CDR3 DNA: TGTGCCAACAACCGAGGACCCGTGGGGGAGCAGTACTTC.

The chain employs TRBV7-2 and TRBJ2-4; D uncertain. The DNA end is a closer match to TRBJ2-5, so the J assignment may be wrong. The germline gives CDR1 SGHTA, CDR2 FQGNSA. The CDR3 spans 14 residues. The CDR3 bases are TGTGCCAGCAGCTTTGGGGATCCCCAAGAGACCCAGTACTTC. Translated: CASSFGDPQETQYF.

This clonotype is a singleton in its sample. The genes are TRBV20-1 and TRBJ2-5; TRBD2 is a possible D gene (6 bases). CDR3 size: 15 residues. V dropped 3 bases and J dropped 1 base, with 15 bases sitting between them. The germline gives CDR1 DFQATT, CDR2 SNEGSKA (reference sequence). The CDR3 spells CSARDMGGVQETQYF. CDR3 nucleotide sequence: TGCAGTGCTAGGGACATGGGGGGAGTCCAAGAGACCCAGTACTTC.